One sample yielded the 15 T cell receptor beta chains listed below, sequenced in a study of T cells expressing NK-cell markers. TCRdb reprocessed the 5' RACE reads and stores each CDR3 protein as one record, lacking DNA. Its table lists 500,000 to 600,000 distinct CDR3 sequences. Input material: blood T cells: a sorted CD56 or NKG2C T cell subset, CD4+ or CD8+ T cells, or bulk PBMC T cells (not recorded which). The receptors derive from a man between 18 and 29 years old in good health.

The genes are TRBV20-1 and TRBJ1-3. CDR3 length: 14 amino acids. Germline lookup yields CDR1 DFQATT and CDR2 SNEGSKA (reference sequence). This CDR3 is CSARVSVSGNTIYF.

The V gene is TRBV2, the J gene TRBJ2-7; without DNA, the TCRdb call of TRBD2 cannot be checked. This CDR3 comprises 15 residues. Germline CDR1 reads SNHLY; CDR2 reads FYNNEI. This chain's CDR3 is CASRELAGESYEQYF.

The CDR3 protein is CASSSPTTRGLYEQYF. This chain uses TRBV27 with TRBJ2-7. This CDR3 is built from 16 residues. In germline, CDR1 is MNHEY, CDR2 SMNVEV (reference sequence).

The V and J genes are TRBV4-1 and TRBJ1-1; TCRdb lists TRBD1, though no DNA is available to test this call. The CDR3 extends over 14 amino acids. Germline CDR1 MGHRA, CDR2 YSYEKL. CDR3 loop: CASSQVEGLGIAFF.

This CDR3 reads CASSLAQGYGELFF. The chain couples TRBV11-1 to TRBJ2-2; TCRdb reports TRBD1, a call that lacks DNA to check it against. CDR1 is SGHAT and CDR2 is FQDESV in the germline V gene (reference sequence). This CDR3 spans 14 amino acids.

The CDR3 sequence is CASSGRQGLNIQYF. V and J are TRBV11-2 and TRBJ2-4; TCRdb reports TRBD1, a call that lacks DNA to check it against. This CDR3 is 14 amino acids long. Germline CDR1 is SGHAT and CDR2 is FQNNGV.

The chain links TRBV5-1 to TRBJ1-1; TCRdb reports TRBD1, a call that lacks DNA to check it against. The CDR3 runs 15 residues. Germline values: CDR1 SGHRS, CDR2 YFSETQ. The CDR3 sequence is CASSPGTGGSLGAFF.

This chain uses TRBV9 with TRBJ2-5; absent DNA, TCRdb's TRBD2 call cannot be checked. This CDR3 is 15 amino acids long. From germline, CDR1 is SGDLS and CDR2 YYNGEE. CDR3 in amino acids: CASSVGELAVETQYF.

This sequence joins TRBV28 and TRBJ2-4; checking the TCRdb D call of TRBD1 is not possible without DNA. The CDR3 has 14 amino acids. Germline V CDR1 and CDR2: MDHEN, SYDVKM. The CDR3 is CASTRPGGMYIQYF.

CDR3 sequence: CASTLGKRKGPYEQYF. The chain couples TRBV12-3 or TRBV12-4 to TRBJ2-7. The CDR3 runs to 16 residues.

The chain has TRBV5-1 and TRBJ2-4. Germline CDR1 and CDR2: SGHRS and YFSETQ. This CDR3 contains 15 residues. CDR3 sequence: CASSLSGGQENIQYF.

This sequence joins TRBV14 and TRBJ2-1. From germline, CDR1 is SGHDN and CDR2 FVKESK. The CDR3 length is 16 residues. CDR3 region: CASSPALILRTDEQFF.

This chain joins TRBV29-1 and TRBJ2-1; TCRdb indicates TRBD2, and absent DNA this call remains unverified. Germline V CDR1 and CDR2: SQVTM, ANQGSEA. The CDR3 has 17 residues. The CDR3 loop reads CSVELLAASRSYNEQFF.

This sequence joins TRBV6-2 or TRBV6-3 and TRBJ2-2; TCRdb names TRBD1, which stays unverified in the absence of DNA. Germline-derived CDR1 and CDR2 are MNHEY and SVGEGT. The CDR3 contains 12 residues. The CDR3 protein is CASGSGSGELFF.

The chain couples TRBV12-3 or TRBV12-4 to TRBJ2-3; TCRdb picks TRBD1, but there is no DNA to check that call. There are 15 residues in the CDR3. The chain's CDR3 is CASSQPPGNTDTQYF.